This T cell receptor (beta chain) was found in a study of T cells after yellow fever vaccination. About this clonotype itself: Its antigen remains unidentified.

Findings of the study overall: Within FACS-sorted repertoires, abundant clonotypes contaminating from the bulk population could be present.

Germline-derived CDR1 and CDR2 are DFQATT and SNEGSKA (reference sequence). The CDR3 contains 12 residues. The trim removed 6 bases at V and 9 bases at J, leaving 9 bases unmatched. TCRdb reanalysed the 5' RACE reads using MiXCR and keeps one entry per CDR3 protein. The profile shows 240,000 or so distinct CDR3 sequences, less than 8.5% of them singletons. Source: CD4+ T cells sorted from PBMCs, taken 15 days after the yellow fever booster vaccination. The V gene is TRBV20-1, the J gene TRBJ2-7; 9 positions agree with TRBD2. This receptor was taken from a man aged 30-40 years who received the YFV17D yellow fever vaccine. The CDR3 is CSARISGSGQYF. In nucleotides, the CDR3 is TGCAGTGCGAGAATTAGCGGGAGCGGGCAGTACTTC.